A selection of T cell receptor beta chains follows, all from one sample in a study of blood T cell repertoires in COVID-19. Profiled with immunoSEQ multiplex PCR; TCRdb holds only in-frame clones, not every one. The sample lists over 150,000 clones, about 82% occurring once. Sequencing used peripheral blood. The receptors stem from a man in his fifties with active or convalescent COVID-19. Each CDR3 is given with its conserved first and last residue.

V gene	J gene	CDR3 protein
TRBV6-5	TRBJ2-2	CASTPSETGELFF
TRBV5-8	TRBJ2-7	CASSFGGLAGVHEQYF
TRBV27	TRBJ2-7	CASSQMTGYEQYF
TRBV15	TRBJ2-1	CATSSLRGDGEQFF
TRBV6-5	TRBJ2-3	CASRSFVPSTDTQYF
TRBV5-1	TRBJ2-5	CASSSSLGRETQYF
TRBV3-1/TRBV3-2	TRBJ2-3	CASRWTGRTQYF
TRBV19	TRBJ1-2	CASSPQGGSYGYGYTF
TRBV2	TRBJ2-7	CASKSRLLAYEQYF
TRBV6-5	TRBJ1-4	CASSRQGATNEKLFF
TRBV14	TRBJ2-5	CASSQGRTSGSGETQYF
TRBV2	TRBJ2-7	CASSDAEGPYEQYF
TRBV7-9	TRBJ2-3	CASSLGGGPSTDTQYF
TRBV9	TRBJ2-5	CASSVEGQLQETQYF
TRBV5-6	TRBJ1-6	CASSLFIRSYNSPLHF
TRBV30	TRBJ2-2	CAEGQVNTGELFF
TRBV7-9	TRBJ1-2	CASSRDRGAYYGYTF
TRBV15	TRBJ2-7	CATSRLKASGSREQYF
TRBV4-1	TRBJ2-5	CASSHRGAGLMETQYF
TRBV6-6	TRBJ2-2	CASTRTTPFANTGELFF
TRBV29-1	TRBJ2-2	CSVRREGFAGELFF
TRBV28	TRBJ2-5	CATQVGGVETQYF
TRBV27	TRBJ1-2	CASSLKGDYGYTF
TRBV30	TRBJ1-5	CAWSDRTGHYSNQPQHF
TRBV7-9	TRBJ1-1	CASSLISEAFF
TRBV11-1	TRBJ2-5	CASSFGTRETQYF
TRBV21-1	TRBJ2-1	CASSKRLASGRYNEQFF
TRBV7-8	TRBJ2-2	CASSFRARGRRAGTGELFF
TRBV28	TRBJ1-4	CASSLQAVEKLFF
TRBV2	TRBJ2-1	CASIPTSGSYNEQFF
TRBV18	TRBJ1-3	CASSPWTGENSGNTIYF
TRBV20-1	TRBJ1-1	CSASGGGQVDTEAFF
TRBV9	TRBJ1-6	CASSARNGGSSPLHF
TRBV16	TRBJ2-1	CASSQSSWDRENNEQFF
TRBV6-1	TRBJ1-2	CASSEAQGIPGYGYTF
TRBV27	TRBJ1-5	CASSLTGQGNQPQHF
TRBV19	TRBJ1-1	CASSLLGQGRNTEAFF
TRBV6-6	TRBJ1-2	CASSSTGNYGYTF
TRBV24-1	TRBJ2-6	CATRGGTSGSPGANVLTF
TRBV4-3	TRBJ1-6	CASSQDRLGVNSPLHF
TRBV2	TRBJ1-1	CASSMNRWQFYTEAFF
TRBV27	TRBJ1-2	CASSSTYRGRSYGYTF
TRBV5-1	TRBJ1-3	CASGEGVGNTIYF
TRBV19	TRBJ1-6	CASSIARQGASPLHF
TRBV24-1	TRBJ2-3	CATSDVFRVGVDTQYF
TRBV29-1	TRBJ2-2	CSVRTGGANTGELFF
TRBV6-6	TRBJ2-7	CASSTSTSAYEQYF
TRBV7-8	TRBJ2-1	CASSDGTTAGGEQFF
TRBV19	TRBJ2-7	CASSIRRQSYEQYF
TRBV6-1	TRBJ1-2	CASSPGGLSYTF